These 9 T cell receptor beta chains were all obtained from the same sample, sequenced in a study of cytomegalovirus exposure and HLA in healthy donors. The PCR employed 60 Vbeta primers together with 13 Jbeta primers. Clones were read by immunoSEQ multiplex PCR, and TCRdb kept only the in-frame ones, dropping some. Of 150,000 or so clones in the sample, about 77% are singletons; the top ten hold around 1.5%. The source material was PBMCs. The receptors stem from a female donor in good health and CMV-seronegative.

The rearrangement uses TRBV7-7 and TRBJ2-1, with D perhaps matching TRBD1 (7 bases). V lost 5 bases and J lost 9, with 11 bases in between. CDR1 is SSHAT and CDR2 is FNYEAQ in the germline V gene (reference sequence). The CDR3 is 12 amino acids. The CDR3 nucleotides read TGTGCCAGCAGCAGACAGGGAGGTGAGCAGTTCTTC. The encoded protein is CASSRQGGEQFF. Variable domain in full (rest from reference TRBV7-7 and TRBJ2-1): GAGVSQSPRYKVTKRGQDVTLRCDPISSHATLYWYQQALGQGPEFLTYFNYEAQPDKSGLPSDRFSAERPEGSISTLTIQRTEQRDSAMYRCASSRQGGEQFFGPGTRLTVL.

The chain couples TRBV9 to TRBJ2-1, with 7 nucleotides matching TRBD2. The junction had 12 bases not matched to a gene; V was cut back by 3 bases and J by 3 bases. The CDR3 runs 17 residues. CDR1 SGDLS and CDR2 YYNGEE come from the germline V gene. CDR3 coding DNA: TGTGCCAGCAGCGCTACGGGGATACTAGCGAGCTACAATGAGCAGTTCTTC. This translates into CASSATGILASYNEQFF.

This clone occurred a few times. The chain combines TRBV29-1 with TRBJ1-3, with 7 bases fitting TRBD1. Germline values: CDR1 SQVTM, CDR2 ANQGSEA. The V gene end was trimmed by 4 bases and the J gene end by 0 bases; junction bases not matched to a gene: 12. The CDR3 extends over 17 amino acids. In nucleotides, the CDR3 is TGCAGCGTTGGGTTGGTTGCGACAGGGCTCTCTGGAAACACCATATATTTT. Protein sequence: CSVGLVATGLSGNTIYF.

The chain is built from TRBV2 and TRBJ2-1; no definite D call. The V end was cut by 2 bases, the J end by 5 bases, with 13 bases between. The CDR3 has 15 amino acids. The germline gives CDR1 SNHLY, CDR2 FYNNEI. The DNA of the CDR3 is TGTGCCAGCAGTGAACTCCTGGCGGTTAACAATGAGCAGTTCTTC. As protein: CASSELLAVNNEQFF.

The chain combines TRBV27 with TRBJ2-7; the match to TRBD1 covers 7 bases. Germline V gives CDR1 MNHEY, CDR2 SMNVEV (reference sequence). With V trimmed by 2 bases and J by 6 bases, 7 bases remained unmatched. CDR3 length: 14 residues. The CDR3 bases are TGTGCCAGCAGTTTAAACAGGGGTGACGGCGAGCAGTACTTC. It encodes CASSLNRGDGEQYF.

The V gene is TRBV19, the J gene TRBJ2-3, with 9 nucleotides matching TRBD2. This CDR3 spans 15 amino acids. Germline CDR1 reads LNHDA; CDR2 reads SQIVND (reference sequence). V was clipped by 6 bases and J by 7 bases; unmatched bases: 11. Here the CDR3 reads CASSPTGGGAYTQYF. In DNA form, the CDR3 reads TGTGCCAGTAGCCCAACAGGCGGGGGGGCATATACGCAGTATTTT.

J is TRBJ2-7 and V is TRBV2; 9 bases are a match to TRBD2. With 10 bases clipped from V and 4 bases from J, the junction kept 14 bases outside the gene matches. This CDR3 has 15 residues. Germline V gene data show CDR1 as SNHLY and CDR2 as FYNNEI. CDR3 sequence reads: CAIPRGSGRRYEQYF. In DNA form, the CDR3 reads TGTGCCATCCCGCGGGGTAGCGGGAGAAGGTACGAGCAGTACTTC.

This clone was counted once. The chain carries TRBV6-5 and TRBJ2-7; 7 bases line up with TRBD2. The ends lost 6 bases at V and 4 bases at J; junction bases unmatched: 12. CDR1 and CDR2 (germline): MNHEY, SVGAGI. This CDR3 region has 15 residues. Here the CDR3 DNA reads TGTGCCAGCAGCCAGCGGGATACGTATTCATACGAGCAGTACTTC. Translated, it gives CASSQRDTYSYEQYF.

CDR3 sequence reads: CAITDRQTEYF. The CDR3, as DNA: TGTGCCATCACCGATCGACAGACGGAGTACTTC. This chain joins TRBV10-3 and TRBJ2-7; TRBD1 is a possible D gene (5 bases). Germline CDR1 and CDR2: ENHRY and SYGVKD. The CDR3 loop spans 11 amino acids. Trimming pared 7 bases from V and 11 bases from J, leaving 15 bases between.